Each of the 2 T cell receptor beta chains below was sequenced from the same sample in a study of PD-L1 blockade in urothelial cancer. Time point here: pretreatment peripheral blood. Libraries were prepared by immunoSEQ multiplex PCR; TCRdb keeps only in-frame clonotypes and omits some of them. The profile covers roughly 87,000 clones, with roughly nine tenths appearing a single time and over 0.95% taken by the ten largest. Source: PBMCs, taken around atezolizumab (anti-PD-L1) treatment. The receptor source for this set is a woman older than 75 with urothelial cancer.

CDR3 sequence: CASRRPGQGRYTF. The CDR3 DNA follows: TGTGCCAGCAGGAGACCGGGACAGGGGAGATACACCTTC. The chain employs TRBV5-6 and TRBJ1-2, with 10 nucleotides matching TRBD1. This CDR3 has 13 residues. Germline lookup yields CDR1 SGHDT and CDR2 YYEEEE. J was trimmed by 11 bases and V by 5 bases; bases with no gene match: 9.

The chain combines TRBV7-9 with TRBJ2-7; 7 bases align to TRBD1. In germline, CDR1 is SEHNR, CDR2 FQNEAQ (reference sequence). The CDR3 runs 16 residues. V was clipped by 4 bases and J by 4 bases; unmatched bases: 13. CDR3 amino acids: CASSSSGTANPYEQYF. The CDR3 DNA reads TGTGCCAGCAGCTCATCCGGGACAGCGAACCCTTACGAGCAGTACTTC.